A single sample gave rise to the 31 T cell receptor beta chains below, sequenced in a study of blood T cells in healthy people across ages. Combining a sample-barcoded 5' primer with a J-beta primer mix, a second PCR ran for roughly 7 to 11 cycles. MiXCR, run by TCRdb on the 5' RACE reads, gives a single entry per CDR3 protein. The table includes almost 800,000 distinct CDR3 sequences, roughly 64% detected once. Sequencing was performed on blood. These receptors all come from a man aged 25 to 45 in good health.

The rearrangement uses TRBV12-3 or TRBV12-4 and TRBJ2-5; tentatively, D is TRBD1 (6 bases). With 3 bases removed from V and 3 bases from J, the gap between germline ends came to 14 bases. The CDR3 loop spans 15 amino acids. CDR3 nucleotide sequence: TGTGCCAGCAGTTTTTCAGGACAGACCAAAGAGACCCAGTACTTC. Amino acids: CASSFSGQTKETQYF.

As DNA, the CDR3 is TGCAGTGCTAGGTTGATCAGTCCACCTAAGAATGAAAAACTGTTTTTT. Protein: CSARLISPPKNEKLFF. The chain is built from TRBV20-1 and TRBJ1-4; D remains unclear. The germline CDR1 and CDR2 sequences are DFQATT and SNEGSKA (reference sequence). The CDR3 loop spans 16 amino acids. The ends were cut back, 3 bases at V and 5 bases at J, with 19 bases in the middle.

The sample holds many counts of this clonotype. This chain connects TRBV4-1 to TRBJ2-6; no definite D call. The germline V and J ends were trimmed by 1 base and 0 bases, with 10 bases remaining between them. Germline loops: CDR1 MGHRA, CDR2 YSYEKL. CDR3 length equals 17 residues. CDR3 protein: CASSQVRPNSGANVLTF. Written as DNA, the CDR3 is TGCGCCAGCAGCCAAGTGAGACCCAACTCTGGGGCCAACGTCCTGACTTTC.

This clonotype was picked up a small number of times. The J gene is TRBJ2-1, the V gene TRBV7-9, with TRBD2 matching over 10 bases. Germline CDR1 SEHNR, CDR2 FQNEAQ (reference sequence). The CDR3 contains 15 residues. Germline trimming cut 5 bases from V and 8 bases from J; bases unmatched to any gene: 9. DNA of the CDR3: TGTGCCAGCAGCCCCCTAGCGGGAGTAATGGATGAGCAGTTCTTC. Protein product: CASSPLAGVMDEQFF.

The V and J genes are TRBV18 and TRBJ2-5; D uncertain. Gene TRBJ2-7 matches the end of the DNA better, so the J call may be wrong. CDR1 KGHSH and CDR2 LQKENI come from the germline V gene. CDR3 length: 15 residues. As DNA, the CDR3 is TGTGCCAGCTCACCACCGGGGATTAGTTTGTACGAGCAGTACTTC. Translation gives CASSPPGISLYEQYF.

J is TRBJ2-6 and V is TRBV7-2; D might be TRBD1 or TRBD2, each matching 6 bases. Germline loops: CDR1 SGHTA, CDR2 FQGNSA. The CDR3 length is 16 residues. V lost 1 base, J lost 5 bases, and 12 bases lay in between. This CDR3 is CASSLEGGGWANVLTF. For the CDR3, the DNA is TGTGCCAGCAGCTTAGAGGGGGGTGGTTGGGCCAACGTCCTGACTTTC.

The J gene is TRBJ2-7, the V gene TRBV6-5; possibly TRBD1 for D (5 bases). Germline CDR1 reads MNHEY; CDR2 reads SVGAGI. The CDR3 extends over 15 amino acids. V dropped 6 bases and J dropped 1 base, with 16 bases sitting between them. The CDR3 region is CASRRGGPASYEQYF. CDR3 in DNA: TGTGCCAGCAGAAGGGGTGGCCCAGCTTCCTACGAGCAGTACTTC.

The chain is built from TRBV29-1 and TRBJ2-1; weak D call: TRBD1 (5 bases). V dropped 5 bases and J dropped 5 bases, with 10 bases sitting between them. The CDR3 length is 12 residues. Looked up from germline, CDR1 is SQVTM and CDR2 is ANQGSEA. CDR3: CSVCDSNNEQFF. In DNA, the CDR3 is TGCAGCGTTTGTGACAGCAACAATGAGCAGTTCTTC.

This clonotype was seen a handful of times. The chain uses TRBV29-1 and TRBJ2-7; TRBD2 matches at 9 bases. Germline loops: CDR1 SQVTM, CDR2 ANQGSEA. The junction had 14 bases not matched to a gene; V was cut back by 4 bases and J by 7 bases. The CDR3 has 15 residues. The CDR3: CSVGVAGVLYNEQYF. The CDR3 DNA reads TGCAGCGTTGGAGTAGCGGGGGTTTTATACAATGAGCAGTACTTC.

This sequence joins TRBV5-1 and TRBJ2-5; D remains ambiguous. CDR3 length equals 14 residues. V was trimmed by 5 bases and J by 9 bases, leaving 20 bases between them. The germline gives CDR1 SGHRS, CDR2 YFSETQ. The CDR3 region has the DNA TGCGCCAGCAGGGACCCACAGCTTGCGGCGGCCCAGTACTTC. Translating it yields CASRDPQLAAAQYF.

This clonotype was counted between two and nine times. The rearrangement uses TRBV20-1 and TRBJ2-7; 7 nucleotides align to TRBD2. The germline CDR1 and CDR2 sequences are DFQATT and SNEGSKA (reference sequence). The CDR3 is 15 amino acids. The junction had 10 bases not matched to a gene; V was cut back by 2 bases and J by 3 bases. This CDR3 reads CSARNVEGGDYEQYF. Written as DNA, the CDR3 is TGCAGTGCTAGAAATGTTGAGGGAGGGGACTACGAGCAGTACTTC.

A few counts support this clonotype. CDR3 in DNA: TGTGCCAGCAGATCCCCGGGACAGGGGTATGGCTACACCTTC. Its translation: CASRSPGQGYGYTF. The genes are TRBV6-5 and TRBJ1-2; 10 nucleotides agree with TRBD1. This CDR3 has 14 residues. With 6 bases clipped from V and 5 bases from J, the junction kept 6 bases outside the gene matches. CDR1 and CDR2 (germline): MNHEY, SVGAGI.

This clonotype was seen a handful of times. The genes are TRBV29-1 and TRBJ2-5; 7 bases are a match to TRBD1. Trimming at V came to 3 bases and at J to 2 bases, leaving 0 bases not matched to a gene. Germline V gene data show CDR1 as SQVTM and CDR2 as ANQGSEA. This CDR3 spans 12 amino acids. The CDR3 DNA reads as TGCAGCGTTGACAGGGGGCAAGAGACCCAGTACTTC. Protein product: CSVDRGQETQYF.

The chain recombines TRBV20-1 with TRBJ2-5; 10 positions match TRBD2. Losses at the gene ends were 3 bases for V and 11 bases for J; bases not matched to a gene: 9. This CDR3 has 13 amino acids. Germline V lookup: CDR1 DFQATT, CDR2 SNEGSKA (reference sequence). In nucleotides, the CDR3 is TGCAGTGCTAGTACTAGCGGGATTGATGAGCAGTACTTC. Protein sequence: CSASTSGIDEQYF.

This clonotype was picked up one time. The chain combines TRBV10-3 with TRBJ2-5; D might be TRBD2 (6 bases). The J call is uncertain, as TRBJ2-7 better fits the DNA end. The CDR3 has 14 amino acids. The germline CDR1 and CDR2 sequences are ENHRY and SYGVKD. The CDR3: CAIGSGAGKYEQYF. The CDR3 bases are TGTGCCATCGGGTCCGGAGCGGGCAAATACGAGCAGTACTTC.

This clonotype came up once. V usage is TRBV5-1 and J usage is TRBJ1-2, with D perhaps TRBD1 (6 bases). CDR3 length: 16 amino acids. Germline CDR1 SGHRS, CDR2 YFSETQ. V lost 5 bases and J lost 3, with 20 bases in between. CDR3 DNA: TGCGCCAGCAGAACGCCAAAACAGGGAACGGACTATGGCTACACCTTC. The encoded protein is CASRTPKQGTDYGYTF.

CDR3 in amino acids: CASGQGLIYGYTF. CDR3 in DNA: TGTGCCAGCGGACAGGGCCTTATTTATGGCTACACCTTC. This rearrangement joins TRBV12-3 or TRBV12-4 to TRBJ1-2, with 8 bases fitting TRBD1. The J segment lost 5 bases and the V segment lost 8 bases, leaving 7 bases of the junction unmatched. The CDR3 contains 13 residues.

V usage is TRBV7-8 and J usage is TRBJ2-7; 7 bases line up with TRBD1. V was clipped by 6 bases and J by 4 bases; unmatched bases: 6. There are 13 residues in the CDR3. Germline V lookup: CDR1 SGHVS, CDR2 FQNEAQ. In DNA form, the CDR3 reads TGTGCCAGCAGTGACAGGGCATTGTACGAGCAGTACGTC. Protein: CASSDRALYEQYV.

This sequence joins TRBV11-2 and TRBJ2-7, with D possibly matching TRBD1 (6 bases). V lost 2 bases to trimming and J lost 2 bases, with 10 bases between them. There are 14 residues in the CDR3. Germline lookup yields CDR1 SGHAT and CDR2 FQNNGV. The CDR3 loop reads CASSLFQGTYEQYF. The CDR3, as DNA: TGTGCCAGCAGCTTATTCCAGGGGACCTACGAGCAGTACTTC.

The J gene is TRBJ1-2, the V gene TRBV29-1, with D uncertain. Trimming shortened V by 6 bases and J by 2 bases, and 13 bases separated the two germline ends. Germline values: CDR1 SQVTM, CDR2 ANQGSEA. The CDR3 sequence is 13 residues long. CDR3 sequence: CSVAWAVNYGYTF. The CDR3 region has the DNA TGCAGCGTGGCCTGGGCAGTCAACTATGGCTACACCTTC.

A few counts support this clonotype. The chain uses TRBV12-3 or TRBV12-4 and TRBJ1-2; D is ambiguous. This CDR3 comprises 15 residues. Trimming shortened V by 4 bases and J by 3 bases, and 15 bases separated the two germline ends. CDR3 coding DNA: TGTGCCAGCAGTTCGAGAGGAAAGAACTACTATGGCTACACCTTC. Translated: CASSSRGKNYYGYTF.

Points on this clonotype: The junction departs from germline at one end; a sequencing error may be responsible. The chain has TRBV6-2 or TRBV6-3 and TRBJ2-5, with D hard to call. The CDR3 contains 15 residues. Germline lookup yields CDR1 MNHEY and CDR2 SVGEGT. CDR3 loop: CASSYVTSTQEAQYF. As DNA, the CDR3 is TGTGCCAGCAGTTACGTGACGTCGACCCAAGAGGCCCAGTACTTC.

The gene calls are TRBV2 and TRBJ2-5, with unresolved D. V lost 7 bases and J 5 bases, leaving 17 bases between the germline ends. In germline, CDR1 is SNHLY, CDR2 FYNNEI. There are 14 residues in the CDR3. In DNA form, the CDR3 reads TGTGCCAGCACCCTCGAATATGGTCGGGAGACCCAGTACTTC. Protein product: CASTLEYGRETQYF.

The chain combines TRBV7-9 with TRBJ2-6; D is perhaps TRBD1 (6 bases). From germline, CDR1 is SEHNR and CDR2 FQNEAQ (reference sequence). The CDR3 extends over 15 amino acids. Trimming stripped 4 bases from V and 3 bases from J, with 10 bases between. The CDR3 spells CASSSGEGGANVLTF. The CDR3 DNA reads as TGTGCCAGCAGCTCAGGGGAAGGTGGGGCCAACGTCCTGACTTTC. Full variable domain (outside the CDR3, taken from reference TRBV7-9 and TRBJ2-6): DTGVSQNPRHKITKRGQNVTFRCDPISEHNRLYWYRQTLGQGPEFLTYFQNEAQLEKSRLLSDRFSAERPKGSFSTLEIQRTEQGDSAMYLCASSSGEGGANVLTFGAGSRLTVL.

The chain recombines TRBV10-3 with TRBJ2-7, with D possibly matching TRBD2 (6 bases). The end of the DNA aligns better with TRBJ2-5, so the J call may be wrong. This CDR3 comprises 17 residues. CDR1 is ENHRY and CDR2 is SYGVKD in the germline V gene. CDR3 DNA: TGTGCCATCAGGGACGTACCCGGGACTCAAGATAGGGAGACCCAGTACTTC. Translating gives CAIRDVPGTQDRETQYF.

The V call is TRBV20-1, the J call TRBJ2-7; 8 bases align to TRBD2. Germline CDR1 reads DFQATT; CDR2 reads SNEGSKA (reference sequence). This CDR3 region has 15 residues. V dropped 3 bases and J dropped 7; count of bases not matched to a gene: 14. This CDR3 is CSARRPGLGPGEQYF. CDR3 in DNA: TGCAGTGCTAGGAGACCGGGACTAGGCCCAGGGGAGCAGTACTTC.

The chain recombines TRBV20-1 with TRBJ2-1, with D perhaps matching TRBD2 (6 bases). The CDR3 is made up of 14 amino acids. With 1 base removed from V and 7 bases from J, the gap between germline ends came to 14 bases. Germline V gives CDR1 DFQATT, CDR2 SNEGSKA (reference sequence). CDR3 amino acids: CSARVGRLWNEQFF. Written as DNA, the CDR3 is TGCAGTGCTAGAGTCGGGAGACTTTGGAATGAGCAGTTCTTC.

The chain combines TRBV20-1 with TRBJ2-5; D is perhaps TRBD1 (5 bases). The J call may be incorrect, as the DNA end agrees better with TRBJ2-7. Germline V CDR1 and CDR2: DFQATT, SNEGSKA (reference sequence). The CDR3 has 12 amino acids. CDR3 bases: TGCAGTGCCCCCTACAGGACCTACGAGCAGTACTTC. Translated, it gives CSAPYRTYEQYF.

The chain recombines TRBV20-1 with TRBJ1-2, with D possibly matching TRBD1 (6 bases). The CDR3 has 15 amino acids. Trimming took 0 bases from V and 6 from J, leaving 17 bases between them. Germline V CDR1 and CDR2: DFQATT, SNEGSKA (reference sequence). CDR3 residues: CSARDVGRGVNGYTF. The CDR3 DNA reads TGCAGTGCTAGAGATGTCGGCAGGGGCGTAAATGGCTACACCTTC.

The rearrangement joins TRBV4-3 to TRBJ2-3, with D possibly being TRBD1 (6 bases). From germline, CDR1 is LGHNA and CDR2 YSLEER. Trimming shortened V by 2 bases and J by 1 base, and 16 bases separated the two germline ends. This CDR3 region has 17 residues. This CDR3 is CASSQRMTGAGTDTQYF. The CDR3, as DNA: TGCGCCAGCAGCCAACGCATGACAGGCGCGGGCACAGATACGCAGTATTTT.

A few counts support this clonotype. The chain links TRBV27 to TRBJ1-1; no definite D call. The CDR3 length is 15 residues. CDR1 and CDR2 from the germline V gene are MNHEY and SMNVEV (reference sequence). V was shortened by 3 bases and J by 8 bases, with 19 bases between the two germline ends. The DNA for the CDR3 is TGTGCCAGCAGTTTCATGTTTGTCGGCAGAACAGAAGCTTTCTTT. Translating gives CASSFMFVGRTEAFF.